This T cell receptor beta chain was found in a study of blood T cell repertoires in COVID-19. Study-level information: T cells, B-cell-depleted T cells, or PBMCs supplied cDNA or gDNA.

This clone was seen only once. The protocol was immunoSEQ multiplex PCR, while the TCRdb copy is restricted to in-frame clones and leaves out a portion. The top ten hold just under 3% of the sample, which has about 360,000 clones, over 70% seen once. Looked up from germline, CDR1 is KGHDR and CDR2 is SFDVKD. V lost 7 bases and J lost 0, with 6 bases in between. The CDR3 spans 13 residues. This receptor was taken from a man aged 30 to 45 with active or convalescent COVID-19. The specimen was peripheral blood. The gene calls are TRBV24-1 and TRBJ1-3; unclear D gene. CDR3 residues: CATSPISGNTIYF. The CDR3 bases are TGTGCCACCAGCCCAATCTCTGGAAACACCATATATTTT.